This is a list of T cell receptor beta chains from one sample in a study of shared clonotypes between healthy human individuals. TCRdb's table, derived via immunoSEQ multiplex PCR, lists solely in-frame clones and lacks some. Found here are 1,400,000 or so clones, 98% of them singletons; the top ten hold 0.3% to 0.45%. The sequenced sample consisted of naive CD4+ T cells sorted from blood. The source of these receptors is a man between 25 and 39 years old in good health. CDR3s include the opening cysteine and the closing phenylalanine or tryptophan. D genes are given only for firm matches. For some rows the clone size is stated as once, few or many, or as a class when expanded; others skip it.

d_call j_call clone_size v_call cdr3_nt cdr3_aa
TRBD2 TRBJ2-7 once TRBV6-5 TGTGCCAGCCGGCTAGCGGGAGGACCCTACGAGCAGTACTTC CASRLAGGPYEQYF
TRBD1 TRBJ2-2 NA TRBV4-3 TGCGCCAGCAGCCAGAGATGGGGACAGGGCGTGCCCCGGGAGCTGTTTTTT CASSQRWGQGVPRELFF
NA TRBJ2-5 NA TRBV6-5 TGTGCCAGCAGTCCGACCCTAACCCAAGAGACCCAGTACTTC CASSPTLTQETQYF
NA TRBJ2-2 NA TRBV5-6 TGTGCCAGCAGCTTCCCACCGACGTCGAACACCGGGGAGCTGTTTTTT CASSFPPTSNTGELFF
NA TRBJ2-7 NA TRBV6-1 TGTGCCAGCAATACGGGACTGAGGAGCTCCTACGAGCAGTACTTC CASNTGLRSSYEQYF
NA TRBJ1-4 NA TRBV5-1 TGCGCCAGCAGACAGGGCGGGAGTGAAAAACTGTTTTTT CASRQGGSEKLFF
TRBD2 TRBJ2-1 once TRBV9 TGTGCCAGCAGCGTAGCTCTCAGGACTAGCGACGACGAGCAGTTCTTC CASSVALRTSDDEQFF
NA TRBJ1-5 NA TRBV4-1 TGCGCCAGCAGCCAAGAAGAGAAGGGTGTAAGCAATCAGCCCCAGCATTTT CASSQEEKGVSNQPQHF
TRBD1 TRBJ1-1 NA TRBV5-8 TGTGCCAGCAGCTCTGGGACAGGCCGGAACACTGAAGCTTTCTTT CASSSGTGRNTEAFF
TRBD2 TRBJ2-3 once TRBV27 TGTGCCAGCAGTTCACTAGCGGGAGGGCCATATACGCAGTATTTT CASSSLAGGPYTQYF
NA TRBJ1-2 NA TRBV7-9 TGTGCCAGCAGCTTACTAAATACAGGGAGCGATGGCTACACCTTC CASSLLNTGSDGYTF
NA TRBJ2-5 NA TRBV5-1 TGCGCCAGCAGCTTGGGCGGGATACAAGAGACCCAGTACTTC CASSLGGIQETQYF
NA TRBJ1-1 once TRBV7-2 TGTGCCAGCAGCTTAGAGAGGGGATGGACTGAAGCTTTCTTT CASSLERGWTEAFF
NA TRBJ2-3 NA TRBV9 TGTGCCAGCAGCGAGGGACGATTCGCCGAGCAGTATTTT CASSEGRFAEQYF
TRBD1 TRBJ2-7 NA TRBV6-6 TGTGCCAGCAGCAGACAGGGAAGGGGGTACGAGCAGTACTTC CASSRQGRGYEQYF
TRBD1 TRBJ2-7 NA TRBV7-6 TGTGCCAGCAGCCCCCCGGACAGGAGCTCCTACGAGCAGTACTTC CASSPPDRSSYEQYF
NA TRBJ2-2 NA TRBV19 TGTGCCAGTAGTATTTTAGGCTCGAACACCGGGGAGCTGTTTTTT CASSILGSNTGELFF
TRBD1 TRBJ2-3 NA TRBV15 TGTGCCACCAGCATCGACAGGGGAGGTTCAGATACGCAGTATTTT CATSIDRGGSDTQYF
NA TRBJ1-5 NA TRBV7-2 TGTGCCAGCAGCTTAAGTCCAGATCAGCCCCAGCATTTT CASSLSPDQPQHF
TRBD2 TRBJ2-1 once TRBV7-9 TGTGCCAGCAGCTTGACTAGCAGGAATGAGCAGTTCTTC CASSLTSRNEQFF
NA TRBJ2-5 NA TRBV11-3 TGTGCCAGCAGCTTTGGGGGGCCCCAAGAGACCCAGTACTTC CASSFGGPQETQYF
NA TRBJ1-5 NA TRBV7-9 TGTGCCAGCAGCTTAGATTCGGCAGCCGGTCCGCCCCAGCATTTT CASSLDSAAGPPQHF
NA TRBJ1-5 NA TRBV28 TGTGCCAGCAGTTTCAGGGTAAATCAGCCCCAGCATTTT CASSFRVNQPQHF
TRBD1 TRBJ2-2 NA TRBV5-4 TGTGCCAGCAGCTTGAGAACAGGGGGCGTAAACACCGGGGAGCTGTTTTTT CASSLRTGGVNTGELFF
TRBD1 TRBJ1-5 NA TRBV9 TGTGCCAGCAGCGTAGAAGGGGGCTGGAATCAGCCCCAGCATTTT CASSVEGGWNQPQHF
NA TRBJ1-1 NA TRBV20-1 TGCAGTGCTTCCCGGGGAGCTGAAGCTTTCTTT CSASRGAEAFF
TRBD1 TRBJ2-5 NA TRBV11-3 TGTGCCAGCAGCTTAGAGACAGGGTCGGAGACCCAGTACTTC CASSLETGSETQYF
NA TRBJ1-5 NA TRBV7-9 TGTGCCAGCAGCTTAGGGTCCGGGGGTAGGCAAGATCAGCCCCAGCATTTT CASSLGSGGRQDQPQHF
NA TRBJ2-3 NA TRBV27 TGTGCCAGCAGTTTCATGGGCGTGGGGCACACAGATACGCAGTATTTT CASSFMGVGHTDTQYF
TRBD2 TRBJ2-7 NA TRBV9 TGTGCCAGCAGCGTCGGTAGCGGGAGCAACGAGCAGTACTTC CASSVGSGSNEQYF
NA TRBJ1-5 NA TRBV19 TGTGCCAGTAGTACCAGCCCTGATCAGCCCCAGCATTTT CASSTSPDQPQHF